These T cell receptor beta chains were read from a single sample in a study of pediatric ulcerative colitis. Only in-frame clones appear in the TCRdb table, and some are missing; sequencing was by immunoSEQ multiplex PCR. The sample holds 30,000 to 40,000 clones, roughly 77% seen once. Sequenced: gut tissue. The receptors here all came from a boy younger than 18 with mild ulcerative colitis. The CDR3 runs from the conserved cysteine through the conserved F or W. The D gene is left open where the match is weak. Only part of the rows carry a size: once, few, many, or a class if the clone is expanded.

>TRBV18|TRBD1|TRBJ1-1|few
CASSNFPGQGRGTEAFF
TGTGCCAGCTCAAACTTTCCGGGACAGGGGAGGGGTACTGAAGCTTTCTTT
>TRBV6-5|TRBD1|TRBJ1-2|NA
CASRASGTARYGYTF
TGTGCCAGCAGAGCGTCCGGGACAGCCCGCTATGGCTACACCTTC
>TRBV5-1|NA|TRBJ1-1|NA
CASSPRQVNTEAFF
TGCGCCAGCAGCCCCCGACAGGTAAACACTGAAGCTTTCTTT
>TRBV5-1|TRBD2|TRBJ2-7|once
CASSYGSGGRYEQYF
TGCGCCAGCAGCTATGGTAGCGGGGGCAGATACGAGCAGTACTTC
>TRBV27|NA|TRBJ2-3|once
CASSPQWRADTQYF
TGTGCCAGCAGTCCCCAGTGGCGCGCAGATACGCAGTATTTT
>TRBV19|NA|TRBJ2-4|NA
CASSIDSPVRRVPKNIQYF
TGTGCCAGTAGTATAGACTCGCCGGTCCGCCGGGTACCCAAAAACATTCAGTACTTC
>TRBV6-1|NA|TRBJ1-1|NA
CASSTTLGGYTEAFF
TGTGCCAGCAGTACGACCCTTGGGGGTTACACTGAAGCTTTCTTT
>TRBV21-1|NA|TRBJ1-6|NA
CASSAGQGPLSLNSPLHF
TGTGCCAGCAGCGCCGGGCAGGGCCCCCTTTCTTTGAATTCACCCCTCCACTTT
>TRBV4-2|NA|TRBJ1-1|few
CASSQAGGFSEAFF
TGTGCCAGCAGCCAAGCTGGGGGGTTTTCTGAAGCTTTCTTT
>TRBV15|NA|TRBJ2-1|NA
CATSKGLLYNEQFF
TGTGCCACCAGCAAAGGACTATTATACAATGAGCAGTTCTTC
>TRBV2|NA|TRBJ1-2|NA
CASGQNYGYTF
TGTGCCAGCGGGCAGAACTATGGCTACACCTTC
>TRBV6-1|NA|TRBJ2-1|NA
CASSEAPTGRFF
TGTGCCAGCAGTGAAGCACCGACAGGTCGGTTCTTC
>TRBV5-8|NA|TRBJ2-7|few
CASSSPGGLFYEQYF
TGTGCCAGCAGCTCCCCCGGAGGACTTTTCTACGAGCAGTACTTC
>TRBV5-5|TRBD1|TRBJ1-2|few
CASSFWITGRGRDGYTF
TGTGCCAGCAGCTTCTGGATTACGGGGAGGGGGCGAGATGGCTACACCTTC
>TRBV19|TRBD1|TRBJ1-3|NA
CASSPVTGTGLYTIYF
TGTGCCAGTAGCCCGGTGACCGGGACAGGGCTCTACACCATATATTTT
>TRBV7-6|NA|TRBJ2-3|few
CASSLATGNTQYF
TGTGCCAGCAGCTTAGCTACAGGGAATACGCAGTATTTT
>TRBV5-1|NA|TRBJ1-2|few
CASSPHNYGYTF
TGCGCCAGCAGCCCCCACAACTATGGCTACACCTTC
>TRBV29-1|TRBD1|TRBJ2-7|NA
CSVAGQGSEGYEQYF
TGCAGCGTTGCCGGACAGGGGAGTGAAGGATACGAGCAGTACTTC
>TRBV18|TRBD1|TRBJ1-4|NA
CASSPTGTNEKLFF
TGTGCCAGCTCACCGACAGGGACAAATGAAAAACTGTTTTTT
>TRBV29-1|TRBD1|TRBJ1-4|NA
CSASLGQGNRLFF
TGCAGCGCTTCGTTGGGACAGGGTAATCGACTGTTTTTT
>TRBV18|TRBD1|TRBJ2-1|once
CASSPPGWTGGPNEQFF
TGTGCCAGCTCACCACCGGGCTGGACAGGGGGCCCCAATGAGCAGTTCTTC
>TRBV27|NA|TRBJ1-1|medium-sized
CASSFGQSYTEAFF
TGTGCCAGCAGTTTTGGACAGTCATACACTGAAGCTTTCTTT
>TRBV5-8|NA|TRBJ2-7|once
CASSLPNRAYEQYF
TGTGCCAGCAGCCTGCCCAACAGGGCATACGAGCAGTACTTC
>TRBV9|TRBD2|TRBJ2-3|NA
CASSLTSGGAHDTQYF
TGTGCCAGCAGCCTCACTAGCGGGGGGGCACACGATACGCAGTATTTT
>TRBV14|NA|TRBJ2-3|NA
CASRMTTETEDTQYF
TGTGCCAGCAGAATGACTACAGAGACCGAAGATACGCAGTATTTT
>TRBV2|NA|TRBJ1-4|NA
CASSLTGQTNEKLFF
TGTGCCAGCAGTTTAACAGGACAAACTAATGAAAAACTGTTTTTT
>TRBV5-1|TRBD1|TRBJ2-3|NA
CASSIGQTGGTDTQYF
TGCGCCAGCAGCATCGGGCAGACAGGGGGCACAGATACGCAGTATTTT
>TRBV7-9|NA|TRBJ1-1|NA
CASSLRLNTEAFF
TGTGCCAGCAGTCTTAGGTTGAACACTGAAGCTTTCTTT